The 4 T cell receptor beta chains in this list originate from one sample, sequenced in a study of T cell responses to AZD1222 COVID-19 vaccine. Libraries were prepared by immunoSEQ multiplex PCR; TCRdb keeps only in-frame clonotypes and omits some of them. The profile shows 150,000 or so clones, 90% of them singletons. The sample in question was peripheral blood, obtained 28 days after the second AZD1222 dose. These TCRs come from an adult who received the AZD1222 COVID-19 vaccine.

V is TRBV28 and J is TRBJ2-7, with a weak D call TRBD1 (6 bases). The CDR3 has 15 residues. Trimming shortened V by 6 bases and J by 0 bases, and 15 bases separated the two germline ends. Germline assignment: CDR1 MDHEN and CDR2 SYDVKM. CDR3 in amino acids: CASRLGQRASYEQYF. The CDR3 DNA sequence: TGTGCCAGCAGACTCGGACAGCGAGCCTCCTACGAGCAGTACTTC.

This chain joins TRBV6-1 and TRBJ2-7, with 7 bases identical to TRBD1. This CDR3 comprises 14 residues. CDR1 is MNHNS and CDR2 is SASEGT in the germline V gene. J gave up 7 bases and V 5 bases, and 11 bases lay outside the gene matches. CDR3 protein: CASSYERGLGEQYF. The CDR3 DNA is TGTGCCAGCAGTTATGAGAGGGGGCTGGGGGAGCAGTACTTC.

In its sample, this clone was seen once. V and J are TRBV28 and TRBJ1-4, with 11 nucleotides matching TRBD1. This CDR3 comprises 15 residues. The V gene's germline CDR1 is MDHEN and CDR2 SYDVKM. Trimming took 5 bases from V and 7 from J; bases not matched to a gene: 6. The CDR3 DNA sequence: TGTGCCAGCAGTGGGGGTGGGACAGGGGGTGAAAAACTGTTTTTT. It encodes CASSGGGTGGEKLFF.

V is TRBV29-1 and J is TRBJ2-7, with TRBD1 identical over 7 bases. CDR3 size: 15 residues. Germline V gives CDR1 SQVTM, CDR2 ANQGSEA. V lost 5 bases to trimming and J lost 0 bases; unmatched junction nucleotides: 10. CDR3 in DNA: TGCAGCGTTTCACAGGGGAGAAGTCTCTCCTACGAGCAGTACTTC. This encodes CSVSQGRSLSYEQYF.